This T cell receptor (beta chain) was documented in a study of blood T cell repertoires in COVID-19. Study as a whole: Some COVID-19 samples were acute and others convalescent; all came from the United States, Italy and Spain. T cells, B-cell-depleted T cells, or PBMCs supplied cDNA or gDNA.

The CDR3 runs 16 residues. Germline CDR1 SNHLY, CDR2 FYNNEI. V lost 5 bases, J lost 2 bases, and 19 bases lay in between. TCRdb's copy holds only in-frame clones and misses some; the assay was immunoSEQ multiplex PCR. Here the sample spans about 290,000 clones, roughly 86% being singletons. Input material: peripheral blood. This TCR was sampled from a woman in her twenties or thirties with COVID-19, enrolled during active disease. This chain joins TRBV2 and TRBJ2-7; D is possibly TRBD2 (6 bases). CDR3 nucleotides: TGTGCCAGCAGTAGTCCCCCGGGAGCCATACCCTACGAGCAGTACTTC. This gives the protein CASSSPPGAIPYEQYF.